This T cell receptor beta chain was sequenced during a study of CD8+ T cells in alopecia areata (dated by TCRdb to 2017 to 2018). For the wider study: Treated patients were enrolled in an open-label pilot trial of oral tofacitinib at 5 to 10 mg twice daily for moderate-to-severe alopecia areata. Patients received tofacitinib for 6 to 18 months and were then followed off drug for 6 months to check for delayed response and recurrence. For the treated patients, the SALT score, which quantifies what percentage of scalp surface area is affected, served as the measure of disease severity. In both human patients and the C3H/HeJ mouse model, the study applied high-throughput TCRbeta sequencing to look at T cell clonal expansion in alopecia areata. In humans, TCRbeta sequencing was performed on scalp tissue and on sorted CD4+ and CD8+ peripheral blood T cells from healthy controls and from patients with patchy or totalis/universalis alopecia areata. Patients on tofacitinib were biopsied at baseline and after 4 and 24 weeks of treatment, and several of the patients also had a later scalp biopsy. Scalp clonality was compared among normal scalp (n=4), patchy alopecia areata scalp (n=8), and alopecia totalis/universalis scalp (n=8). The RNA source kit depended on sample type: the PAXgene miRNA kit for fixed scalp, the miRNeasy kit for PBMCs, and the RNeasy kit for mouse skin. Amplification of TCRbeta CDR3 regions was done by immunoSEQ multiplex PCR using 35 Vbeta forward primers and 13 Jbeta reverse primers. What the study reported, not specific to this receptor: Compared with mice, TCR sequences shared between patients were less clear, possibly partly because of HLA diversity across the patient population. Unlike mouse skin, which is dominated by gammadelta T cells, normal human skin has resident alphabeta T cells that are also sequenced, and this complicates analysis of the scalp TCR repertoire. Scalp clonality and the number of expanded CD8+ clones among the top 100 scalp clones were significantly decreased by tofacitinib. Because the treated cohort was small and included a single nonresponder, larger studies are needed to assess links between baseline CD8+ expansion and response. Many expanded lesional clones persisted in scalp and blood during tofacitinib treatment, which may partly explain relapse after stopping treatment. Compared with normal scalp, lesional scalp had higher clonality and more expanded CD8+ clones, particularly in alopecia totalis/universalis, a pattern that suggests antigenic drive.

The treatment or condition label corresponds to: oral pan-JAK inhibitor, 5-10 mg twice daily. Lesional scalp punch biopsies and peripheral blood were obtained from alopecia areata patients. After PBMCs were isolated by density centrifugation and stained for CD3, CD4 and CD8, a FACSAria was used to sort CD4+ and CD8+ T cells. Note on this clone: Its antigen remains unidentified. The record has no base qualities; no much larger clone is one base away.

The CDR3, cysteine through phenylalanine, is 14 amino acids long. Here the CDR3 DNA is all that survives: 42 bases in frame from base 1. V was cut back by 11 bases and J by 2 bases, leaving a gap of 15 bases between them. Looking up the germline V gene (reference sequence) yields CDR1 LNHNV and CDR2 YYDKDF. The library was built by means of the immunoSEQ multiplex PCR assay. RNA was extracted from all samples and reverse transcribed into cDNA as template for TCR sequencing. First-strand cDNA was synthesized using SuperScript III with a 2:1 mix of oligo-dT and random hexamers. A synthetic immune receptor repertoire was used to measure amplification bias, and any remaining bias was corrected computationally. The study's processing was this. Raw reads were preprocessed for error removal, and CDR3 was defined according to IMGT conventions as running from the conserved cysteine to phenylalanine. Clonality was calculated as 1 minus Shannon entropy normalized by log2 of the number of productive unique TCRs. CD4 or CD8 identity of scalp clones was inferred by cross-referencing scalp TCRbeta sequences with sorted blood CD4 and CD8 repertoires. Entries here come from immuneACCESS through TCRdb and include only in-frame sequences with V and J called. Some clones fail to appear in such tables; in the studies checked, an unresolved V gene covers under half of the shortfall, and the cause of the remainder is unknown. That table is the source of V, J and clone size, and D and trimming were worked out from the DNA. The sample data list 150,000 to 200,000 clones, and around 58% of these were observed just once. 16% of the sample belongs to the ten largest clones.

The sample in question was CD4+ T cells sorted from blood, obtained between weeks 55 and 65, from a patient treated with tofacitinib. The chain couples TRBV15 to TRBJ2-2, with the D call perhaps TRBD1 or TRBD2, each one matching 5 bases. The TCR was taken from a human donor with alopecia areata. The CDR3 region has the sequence CAARTGLNTGELFF. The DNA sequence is TGTGCCGCCCGAACGGGGCTTAACACCGGGGAGCTGTTTTTT.